The rows below give T cell receptor beta chains drawn from one sample of a study of T cell responses to AZD1222 COVID-19 vaccine. TCRdb's copy holds only in-frame clones and misses some; the assay was immunoSEQ multiplex PCR. The top ten hold roughly 1% of the sample, which has about 130,000 clones, 80% to 95% seen once. This sample comprised peripheral blood, obtained 28 days after the second AZD1222 dose. Source of these receptors: an adult who received the AZD1222 COVID-19 vaccine. CDR3s include the opening cysteine and the closing phenylalanine or tryptophan. The D gene is left open where the match is weak. Not every row has a clone size; where given, it reads once, few, many or a size class.

len,d_gene,abundance,v_gene,j_gene,CDR3aa,CDR3nt
15,-,-,TRBV10-3,TRBJ2-3,CAISESGSSGDTQYF,TGTGCCATCAGTGAGTCTGGAAGCTCTGGAGATACGCAGTATTTT
14,-,-,TRBV24-1,TRBJ1-2,CATSDLGGFGGYTF,TGTGCCACCAGTGATTTAGGAGGGTTTGGCGGCTACACCTTC
14,-,-,TRBV27,TRBJ2-3,CASGQSGSTDTQYF,TGTGCCAGCGGCCAAAGCGGTAGCACAGATACGCAGTATTTT
12,-,-,TRBV14,TRBJ1-6,CASSSFGSPLHF,TGTGCCAGCAGCTCCTTCGGTTCACCCCTCCACTTT
11,-,-,TRBV6-1,TRBJ2-7,CASSEGYEQYF,TGTGCCAGCAGTGAGGGCTACGAGCAGTACTTC
13,-,-,TRBV5-6,TRBJ1-1,CASSLGGNTEAFF,TGTGCCAGCAGCTTGGGTGGGAACACTGAAGCTTTCTTT
14,-,-,TRBV28,TRBJ1-1,CASSLQGWYTEAFF,TGTGCCAGCAGTTTACAGGGTTGGTACACTGAAGCTTTCTTT
15,TRBD1,-,TRBV18,TRBJ1-2,CASSPGQGSYYGYTF,TGTGCCAGCTCACCTGGACAGGGCTCCTACTATGGCTACACCTTC
17,-,-,TRBV21-1,TRBJ2-1,CASSKAPEGGSNNEQFF,TGTGCCAGCAGCAAAGCGCCGGAGGGGGGGTCTAACAATGAGCAGTTCTTC
16,TRBD1,-,TRBV3-1/TRBV3-2,TRBJ1-1,CASSQEWEGAKTEAFF,TGTGCCAGCAGCCAAGAATGGGAGGGGGCGAAGACTGAAGCTTTCTTT
13,TRBD1,-,TRBV12-3/TRBV12-4,TRBJ1-5,CASKGQGDQPQHF,TGTGCCAGCAAGGGACAGGGGGATCAGCCCCAGCATTTT
13,-,-,TRBV11-3,TRBJ2-5,CASSLVGQETQYF,TGTGCCAGCAGCTTAGTGGGGCAAGAGACCCAGTACTTC
14,-,-,TRBV28,TRBJ1-2,CASSLIKGSSGYTF,TGTGCCAGCAGTTTAATAAAGGGATCGAGCGGCTACACCTTC
15,-,-,TRBV6-1,TRBJ2-2,CASSAARGLTGELFF,TGTGCCAGCAGTGCAGCAAGGGGACTCACCGGGGAGCTGTTTTTT
14,-,-,TRBV27,TRBJ1-1,CASSLSGRGTEAFF,TGTGCCAGCAGTTTATCCGGGAGGGGCACTGAAGCTTTCTTT
17,TRBD1,-,TRBV5-6,TRBJ1-5,CASSSLQGRSSNQPQHF,TGTGCCAGCAGCTCTTTACAGGGGAGGTCAAGCAATCAGCCCCAGCATTTT
12,-,-,TRBV6-5,TRBJ1-2,CASRQGAEGYTF,TGTGCCAGCAGGCAGGGAGCCGAAGGCTACACCTTC
13,TRBD1,-,TRBV24-1,TRBJ1-2,CATSDGDSYGYTF,TGTGCCACCAGTGATGGGGACAGCTATGGCTACACCTTC
13,TRBD1,-,TRBV6-4,TRBJ1-2,CASRRDSPRGYTF,TGTGCCAGCCGCCGGGACAGCCCTCGGGGCTACACCTTC
18,TRBD1,-,TRBV6-1,TRBJ2-7,CASSEVAMGTGGRYEQYF,TGTGCCAGCAGTGAAGTGGCGATGGGGACAGGGGGCCGCTACGAGCAGTACTTC
15,-,-,TRBV7-9,TRBJ1-4,CASSPGTTGSEKLFF,TGTGCCAGCAGCCCAGGGACAACCGGTAGTGAAAAACTGTTTTTT
16,-,-,TRBV7-9,TRBJ1-4,CASSPQGATGNEKLFF,TGTGCCAGCAGCCCCCAGGGTGCCACGGGTAATGAAAAACTGTTTTTT
13,-,-,TRBV7-7,TRBJ1-1,CASSLQVNTEAFF,TGTGCCAGCAGCCTACAGGTAAACACTGAAGCTTTCTTT
14,TRBD1,-,TRBV6-5,TRBJ1-2,CASRLDREAYGYTF,TGTGCCAGCAGACTCGACAGGGAGGCCTATGGCTACACCTTC
15,-,-,TRBV7-9,TRBJ1-4,CASSSAGTTNEKLFF,TGTGCCAGCAGCTCCGCAGGGACAACTAATGAAAAACTGTTTTTT
16,TRBD2,-,TRBV10-1,TRBJ2-7,CASSPLEQRGPYEQYF,TGCGCCAGCAGCCCGTTGGAGCAGCGGGGGCCCTACGAGCAGTACTTC
19,TRBD1,-,TRBV24-1,TRBJ2-1,CATSASFGKQGSSYNEQFF,TGTGCCACCAGTGCCTCTTTTGGGAAACAGGGGAGCTCCTACAATGAGCAGTTCTTC
13,TRBD1,once,TRBV7-9,TRBJ1-4,CASIKGAGEKLFF,TGTGCCAGCATTAAGGGGGCTGGTGAAAAACTGTTTTTT
13,TRBD1,-,TRBV2,TRBJ1-1,CASTGTENTEAFF,TGTGCCAGCACCGGGACAGAGAACACTGAAGCTTTCTTT
16,TRBD2,once,TRBV7-9,TRBJ2-1,CASSLFLAGTYNEQFF,TGTGCCAGCAGCTTATTCCTAGCGGGGACCTACAATGAGCAGTTCTTC
14,TRBD1,-,TRBV28,TRBJ1-6,CASSYDRGNSPLHF,TGTGCCAGCAGTTACGACAGGGGGAATTCACCCCTCCACTTT
14,TRBD2,-,TRBV11-2,TRBJ2-1,CASSTLAGYNEQFF,TGTGCCAGCAGCACCCTAGCGGGTTACAATGAGCAGTTCTTC
11,-,-,TRBV30,TRBJ1-1,CAQDGVSEAFF,TGTGCCCAGGACGGGGTTTCTGAAGCTTTCTTT
17,TRBD1,-,TRBV4-3,TRBJ1-3,CASSQDSFRTGGNTIYF,TGCGCCAGCAGCCAAGATTCCTTCCGGACAGGGGGAAACACCATATATTTT
13,-,once,TRBV5-4,TRBJ1-1,CASRGDMNTEAFF,TGTGCCAGCAGGGGGGACATGAACACTGAAGCTTTCTTT
16,-,-,TRBV11-3,TRBJ2-3,CASSLGPSASTDTQYF,TGTGCCAGCAGCTTAGGTCCTAGCGCTAGCACAGATACGCAGTATTTT
16,-,-,TRBV7-9,TRBJ1-3,CASSLDGAAVGNTIYF,TGTGCCAGCAGCTTAGATGGGGCGGCCGTCGGAAACACCATATATTTT
11,-,-,TRBV6-1,TRBJ1-5,CASSEWGPQHF,TGTGCCAGCAGTGAATGGGGGCCCCAGCATTTT